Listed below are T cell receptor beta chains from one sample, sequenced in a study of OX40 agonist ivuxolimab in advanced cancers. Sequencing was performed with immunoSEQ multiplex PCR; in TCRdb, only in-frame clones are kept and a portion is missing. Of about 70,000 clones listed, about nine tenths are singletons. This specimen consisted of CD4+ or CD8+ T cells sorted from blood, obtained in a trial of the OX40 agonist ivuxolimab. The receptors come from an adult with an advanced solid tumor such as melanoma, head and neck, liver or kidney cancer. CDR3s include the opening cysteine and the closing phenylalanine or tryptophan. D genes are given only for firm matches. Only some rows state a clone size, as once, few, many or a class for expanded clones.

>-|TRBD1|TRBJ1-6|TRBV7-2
TGTGCCAGCAGCTTAGATTCACAGGGGGTACGGTCCCTCCACTTT
CASSLDSQGVRSLHF
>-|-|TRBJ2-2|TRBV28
TGTGCCAGCGGGGGTTACTCGAACACCGGGGAGCTGTTTTTT
CASGGYSNTGELFF
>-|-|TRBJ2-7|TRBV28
TGTGCCAGCAGTTTATTTGCAGGGGCAACCTACGAGCAGTACTTC
CASSLFAGATYEQYF
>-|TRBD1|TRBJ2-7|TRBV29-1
TGCAGCGTGAAGTGGACAGGGGGCTCCTACGAGCAGTACTTC
CSVKWTGGSYEQYF
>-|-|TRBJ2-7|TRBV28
TGTGCCAGCGGTGCGGGACACGCTCCGTCCTACGAGCAGTACTTC
CASGAGHAPSYEQYF
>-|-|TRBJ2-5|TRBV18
TGTGCCAGCTCACCACCGGCGGAGACCCAGTACTTC
CASSPPAETQYF
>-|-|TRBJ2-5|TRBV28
TGTGCCAGCAGGGGGACGGCTCAAGAGACCCAGTACTTC
CASRGTAQETQYF
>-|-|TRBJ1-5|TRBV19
TGTGCCAGTAGTATAGGGGTATATAGCAATCAGCCCCAGCATTTT
CASSIGVYSNQPQHF
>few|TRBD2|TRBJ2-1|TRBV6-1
TGTGCCAGCAGTGAAGGACTAGCGATGTGGCAGTTCTTC
CASSEGLAMWQFF
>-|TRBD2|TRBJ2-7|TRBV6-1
TGTGCCAGCAGTGTTTATTGGGGGGGCGAGCAGTACTTC
CASSVYWGGEQYF
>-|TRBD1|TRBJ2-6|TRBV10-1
TGCGCCAGCAGCGGGACAGCTGGGGCCAACGTCCTGACTTTC
CASSGTAGANVLTF
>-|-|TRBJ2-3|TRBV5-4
TGTGCCAGCAGCTTGATAGGGGCCGTAACAGATACGCAGTATTTT
CASSLIGAVTDTQYF
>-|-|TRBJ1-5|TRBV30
TGTGCCTGGAGTTTAGGGACGTGGATCCAGCCCCAGCATTTT
CAWSLGTWIQPQHF
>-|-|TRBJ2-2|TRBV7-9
TGTGCCAGCAGCTTAAAGAGGGGTCAGGGCCCCGGGGAGCTGTTTTTT
CASSLKRGQGPGELFF
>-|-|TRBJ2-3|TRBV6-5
TGTGCCAGCAGTTACGGTGGGGGTTATACGCAGTATTTT
CASSYGGGYTQYF
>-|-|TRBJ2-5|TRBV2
TGTGCCAGCAAAGCGGACCAATGGGAGACCCAGTACTTC
CASKADQWETQYF
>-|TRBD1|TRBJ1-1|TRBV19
TGTGCCAGTACCTCGACTCACTCAGGGGGCAGGAACACTGAAGCTTTCTTT
CASTSTHSGGRNTEAFF
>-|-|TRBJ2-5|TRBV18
TGTGCCAGCTCACCAGAAGAGACCCAGTACTTC
CASSPEETQYF
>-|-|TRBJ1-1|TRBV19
TGTGCCAGTAGCCCGACCCTGAACACTGAAGCTTTCTTT
CASSPTLNTEAFF
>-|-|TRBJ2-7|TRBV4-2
TGTGCCAGCAGCCAAGAGGGCCCCCGGGCCTACGAGCAGTACTTC
CASSQEGPRAYEQYF
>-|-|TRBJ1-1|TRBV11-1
TGTGCCAGCAGCTTGGGCGGAAGGGGCACTGAAGCTTTCTTT
CASSLGGRGTEAFF
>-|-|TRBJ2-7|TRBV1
TGCACCAGCAGCCAAGCCGGGACTAGCGGGGGGGCCACCTACGAGCAGTACTTC
CTSSQAGTSGGATYEQYF
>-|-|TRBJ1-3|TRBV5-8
TGTGCCAGCAGCAGCTACTCGTTAGGAAACACCATATATTTT
CASSSYSLGNTIYF
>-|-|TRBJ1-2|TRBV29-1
TGCAGCGCGCCGGCAGGGCAGGCCGACGTCTATGGCTACACCTTC
CSAPAGQADVYGYTF
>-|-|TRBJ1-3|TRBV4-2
TGTGCCAGCAGCCAAGCAGAAGGCCACACCATATATTTT
CASSQAEGHTIYF
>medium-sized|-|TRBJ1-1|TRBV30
TGTGCCTGGAGTGTCGACGGAGCTGAAGCTTTCTTT
CAWSVDGAEAFF
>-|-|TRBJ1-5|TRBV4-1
TGCGCCAGCAGCCCTGCGGACGGAGACAATCAGCCCCAGCATTTT
CASSPADGDNQPQHF
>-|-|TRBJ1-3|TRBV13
TGTGCCAGCAGCGTCGCGACAGGTGGCGGCCACACCATATATTTT
CASSVATGGGHTIYF
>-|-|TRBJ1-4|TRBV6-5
TGTGCCAGCCAAGACAGCGCAACTAATGAAAAACTGTTTTTT
CASQDSATNEKLFF
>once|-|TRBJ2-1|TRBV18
TGTGCCAGCTCACCACCGGGCAGCAACTCCTACAATGAGCAGTTCTTC
CASSPPGSNSYNEQFF
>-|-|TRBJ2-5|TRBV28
TGTGCCAGCACCCCGGGAAGGGGCCAAGAGACCCAGTACTTC
CASTPGRGQETQYF
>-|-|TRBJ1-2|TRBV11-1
TGTGCCAGCAGCTCCGACAGCGTCCGCGGCCCCATTGGCTACACCTTC
CASSSDSVRGPIGYTF
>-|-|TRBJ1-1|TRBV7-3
TGTGCCAGCAGCGTTCAGGGCTTAAGGGGTGAAGCTTTCTTT
CASSVQGLRGEAFF
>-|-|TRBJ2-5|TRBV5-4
TGTGCCAGCAGCCGGGACACCCGAGAGACCCAGTACTTC
CASSRDTRETQYF
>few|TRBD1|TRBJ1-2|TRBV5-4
TGTGCCAGCAGCTTGGATGGGACAGATGGCTACACCTTC
CASSLDGTDGYTF
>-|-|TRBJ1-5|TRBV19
TGTGCCAGTAGTATATCAGGGGATGATCAGCCCCAGCATTTT
CASSISGDDQPQHF
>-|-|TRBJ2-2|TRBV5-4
TGTGCCAGCAGCTCCGGGACGCAGAACACCGGGGAGCTGTTTTTT
CASSSGTQNTGELFF
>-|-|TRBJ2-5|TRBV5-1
TGCGCCAGCAGCTTCTCCCTACAGGAGTACCAAGAGACCCAGTACTTC
CASSFSLQEYQETQYF
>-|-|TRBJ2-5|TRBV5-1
TGCGCCAGCAGCTATCTCGGTAGGGGGCAAGAGACCCAGTACTTC
CASSYLGRGQETQYF
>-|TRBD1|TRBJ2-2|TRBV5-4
TGTGCCAGCAGCTCACCCCAGGGGGCCGGTTGGGGGGAGCTGTTTTTT
CASSSPQGAGWGELFF